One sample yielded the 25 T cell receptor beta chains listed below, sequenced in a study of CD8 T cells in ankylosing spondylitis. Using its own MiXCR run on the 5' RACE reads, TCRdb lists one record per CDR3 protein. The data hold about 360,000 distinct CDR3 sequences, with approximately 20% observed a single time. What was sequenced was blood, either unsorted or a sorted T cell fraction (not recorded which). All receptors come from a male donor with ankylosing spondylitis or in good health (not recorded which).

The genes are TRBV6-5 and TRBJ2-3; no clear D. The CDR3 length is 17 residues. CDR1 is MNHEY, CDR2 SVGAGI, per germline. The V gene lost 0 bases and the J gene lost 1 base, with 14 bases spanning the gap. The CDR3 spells CASSYSARWPRTDTQYF. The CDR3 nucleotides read TGTGCCAGCAGTTACTCTGCTCGATGGCCCCGCACAGATACGCAGTATTTT.

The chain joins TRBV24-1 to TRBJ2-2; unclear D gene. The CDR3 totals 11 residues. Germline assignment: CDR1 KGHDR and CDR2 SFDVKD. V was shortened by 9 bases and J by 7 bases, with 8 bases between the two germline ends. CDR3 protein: CATHGSGELFF. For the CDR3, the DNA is TGTGCCACCCACGGTAGCGGGGAGCTGTTTTTT.

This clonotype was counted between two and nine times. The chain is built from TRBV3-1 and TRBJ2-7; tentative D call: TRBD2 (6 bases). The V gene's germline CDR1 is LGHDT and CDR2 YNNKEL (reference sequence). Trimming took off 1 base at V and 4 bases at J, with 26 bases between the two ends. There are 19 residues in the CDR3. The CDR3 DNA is TGTGCCAGCAGCCAAGCTCCCCGTGACCTTTGGAGGGAGGCTTACGAGCAGTACTTC. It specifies CASSQAPRDLWREAYEQYF.

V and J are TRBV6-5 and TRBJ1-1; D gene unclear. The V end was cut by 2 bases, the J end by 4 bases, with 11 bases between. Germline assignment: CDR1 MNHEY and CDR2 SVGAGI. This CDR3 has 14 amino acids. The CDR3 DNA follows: TGTGCCAGCAGTTACGGGCCCTCGGGCACTGAAGCTTTCTTT. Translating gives CASSYGPSGTEAFF.

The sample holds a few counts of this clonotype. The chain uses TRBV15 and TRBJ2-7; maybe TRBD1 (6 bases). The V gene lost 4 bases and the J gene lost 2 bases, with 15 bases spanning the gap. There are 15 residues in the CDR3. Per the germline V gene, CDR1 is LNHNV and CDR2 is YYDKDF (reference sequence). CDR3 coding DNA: TGTGCCACCAGCACTCGTGGGAACAGGGCCTACGAGCAGTACTTC. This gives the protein CATSTRGNRAYEQYF. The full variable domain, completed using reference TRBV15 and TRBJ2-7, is DAMVIQNPRYQVTQFGKPVTLSCSQTLNHNVMYWYQQKSSQAPKLLFHYYDKDFNNEADTPDNFQSRRPNTSFCFLDIRSPGLGDTAMYLCATSTRGNRAYEQYFGPGTRLTVT.

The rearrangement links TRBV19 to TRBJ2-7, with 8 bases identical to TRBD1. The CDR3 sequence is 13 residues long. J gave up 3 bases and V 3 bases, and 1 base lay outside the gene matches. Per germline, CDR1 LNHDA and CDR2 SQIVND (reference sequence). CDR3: CASSMGTGYEQYF. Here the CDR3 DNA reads TGTGCCAGTAGTATGGGGACAGGCTACGAGCAGTACTTC. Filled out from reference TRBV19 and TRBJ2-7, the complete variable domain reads DGGITQSPKYLFRKEGQNVTLSCEQNLNHDAMYWYRQDPGQGLRLIYYSQIVNDFQKGDIAEGYSVSREKKESFPLTVTSAQKNPTAFYLCASSMGTGYEQYFGPGTRLTVT.

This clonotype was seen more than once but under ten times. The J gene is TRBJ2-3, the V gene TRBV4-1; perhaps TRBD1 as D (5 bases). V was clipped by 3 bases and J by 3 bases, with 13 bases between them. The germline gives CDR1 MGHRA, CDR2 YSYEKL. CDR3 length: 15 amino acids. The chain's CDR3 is CASSHREFGTDTQYF. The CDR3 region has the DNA TGCGCCAGCAGCCACAGGGAATTTGGTACAGATACGCAGTATTTT.

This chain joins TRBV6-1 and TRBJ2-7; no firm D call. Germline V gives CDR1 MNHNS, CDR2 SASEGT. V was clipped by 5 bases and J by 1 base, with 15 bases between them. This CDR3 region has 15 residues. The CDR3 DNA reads TGTGCCAGCAGTCAACCCCCCGCTGGGTCCTACGAGCAGTACTTC. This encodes CASSQPPAGSYEQYF.

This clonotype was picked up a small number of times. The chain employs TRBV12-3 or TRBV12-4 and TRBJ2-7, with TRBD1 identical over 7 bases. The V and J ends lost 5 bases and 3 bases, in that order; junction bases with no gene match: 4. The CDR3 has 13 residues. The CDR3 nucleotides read TGTGCCAGCAGTCGCCGGGACAGCTACGAGCAGTACTTC. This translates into CASSRRDSYEQYF.

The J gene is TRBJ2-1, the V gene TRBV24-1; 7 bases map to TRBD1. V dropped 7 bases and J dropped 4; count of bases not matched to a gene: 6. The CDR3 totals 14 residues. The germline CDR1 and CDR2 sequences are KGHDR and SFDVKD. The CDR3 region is CATSGAGGYNEQFF. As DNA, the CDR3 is TGTGCCACCAGCGGGGCAGGGGGTTACAATGAGCAGTTCTTC.

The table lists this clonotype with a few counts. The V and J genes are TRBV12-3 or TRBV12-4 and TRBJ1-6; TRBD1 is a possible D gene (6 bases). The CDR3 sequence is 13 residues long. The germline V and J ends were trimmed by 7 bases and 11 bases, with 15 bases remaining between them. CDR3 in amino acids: CASTGGAGAPLHF. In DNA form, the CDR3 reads TGTGCCAGCACCGGGGGGGCTGGTGCACCCCTCCACTTT.

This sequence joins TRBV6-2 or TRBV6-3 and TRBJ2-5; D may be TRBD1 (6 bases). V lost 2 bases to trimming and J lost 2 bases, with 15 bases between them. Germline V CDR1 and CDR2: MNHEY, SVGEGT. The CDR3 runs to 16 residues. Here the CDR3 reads CASSYPRQEIQETQYF. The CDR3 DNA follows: TGTGCCAGCAGTTACCCTCGACAGGAGATACAAGAGACCCAGTACTTC.

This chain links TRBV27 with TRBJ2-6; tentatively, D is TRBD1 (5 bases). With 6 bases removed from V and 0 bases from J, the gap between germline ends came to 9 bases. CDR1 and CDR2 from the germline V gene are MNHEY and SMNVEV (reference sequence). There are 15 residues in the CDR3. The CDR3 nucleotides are TGTGCCAGCAGCCCTGACAGCTCTGGGGCCAACGTCCTGACTTTC. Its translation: CASSPDSSGANVLTF. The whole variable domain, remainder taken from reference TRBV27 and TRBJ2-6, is EAQVTQNPRYLITVTGKKLTVTCSQNMNHEYMSWYRQDPGLGLRQIYYSMNVEVTDKGDVPEGYKVSRKEKRNFPLILESPSPNQTSLYFCASSPDSSGANVLTFGAGSRLTVL.

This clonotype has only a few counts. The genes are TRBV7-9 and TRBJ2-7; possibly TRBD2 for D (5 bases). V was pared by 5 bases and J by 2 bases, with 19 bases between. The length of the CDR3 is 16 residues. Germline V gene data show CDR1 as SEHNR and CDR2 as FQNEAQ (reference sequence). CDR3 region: CASSQNRMGDTYEQYF. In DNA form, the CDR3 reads TGTGCCAGCAGCCAAAATAGGATGGGAGACACCTACGAGCAGTACTTC.

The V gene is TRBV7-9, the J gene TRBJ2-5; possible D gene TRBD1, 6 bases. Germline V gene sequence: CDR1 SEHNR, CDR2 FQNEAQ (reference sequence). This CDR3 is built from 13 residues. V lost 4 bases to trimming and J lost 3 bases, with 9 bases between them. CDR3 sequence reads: CASSSQGKETQYF. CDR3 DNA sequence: TGTGCCAGCAGCTCACAGGGAAAAGAGACCCAGTACTTC.

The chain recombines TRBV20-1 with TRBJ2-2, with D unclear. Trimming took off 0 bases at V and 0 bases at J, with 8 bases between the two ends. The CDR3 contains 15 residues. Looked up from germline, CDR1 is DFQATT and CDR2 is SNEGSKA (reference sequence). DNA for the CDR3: TGCAGTGCTAGAGACAGGTTCGCGAACACCGGGGAGCTGTTTTTT. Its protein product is CSARDRFANTGELFF.

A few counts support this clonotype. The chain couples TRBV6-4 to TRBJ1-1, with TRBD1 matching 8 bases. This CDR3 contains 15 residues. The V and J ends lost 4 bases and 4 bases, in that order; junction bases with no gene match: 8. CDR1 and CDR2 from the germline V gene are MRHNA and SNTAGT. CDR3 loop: CASSVDRERGTEAFF. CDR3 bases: TGTGCCAGCAGTGTGGACAGGGAGAGAGGCACTGAAGCTTTCTTT.

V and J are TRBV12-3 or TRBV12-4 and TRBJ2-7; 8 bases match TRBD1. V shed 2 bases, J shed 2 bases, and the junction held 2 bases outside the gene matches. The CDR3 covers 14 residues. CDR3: CASSLQTGAYEQYF. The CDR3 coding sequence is TGTGCCAGCAGTTTACAGACAGGGGCCTACGAGCAGTACTTC.

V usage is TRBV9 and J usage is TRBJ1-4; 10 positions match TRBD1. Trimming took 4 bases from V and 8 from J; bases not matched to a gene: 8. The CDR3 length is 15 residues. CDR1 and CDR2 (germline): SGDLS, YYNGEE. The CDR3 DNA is TGTGCCAGCAGCCCAGAGGGACAGGGGAGAGAAAAACTGTTTTTT. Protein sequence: CASSPEGQGREKLFF.

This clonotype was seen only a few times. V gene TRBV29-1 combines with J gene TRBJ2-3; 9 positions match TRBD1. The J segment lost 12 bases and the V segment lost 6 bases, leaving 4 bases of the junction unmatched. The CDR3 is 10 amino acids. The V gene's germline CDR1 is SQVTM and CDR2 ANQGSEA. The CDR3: CSVPDRGQYF. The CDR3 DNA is TGCAGCGTCCCGGACAGGGGCCAGTATTTT.

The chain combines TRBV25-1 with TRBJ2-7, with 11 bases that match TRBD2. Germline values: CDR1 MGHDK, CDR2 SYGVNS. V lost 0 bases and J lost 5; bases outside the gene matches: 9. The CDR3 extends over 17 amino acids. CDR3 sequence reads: CASSEYVRLAGYHEQYF. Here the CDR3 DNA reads TGTGCCAGCAGTGAATATGTAAGACTAGCGGGGTACCACGAGCAGTACTTC.

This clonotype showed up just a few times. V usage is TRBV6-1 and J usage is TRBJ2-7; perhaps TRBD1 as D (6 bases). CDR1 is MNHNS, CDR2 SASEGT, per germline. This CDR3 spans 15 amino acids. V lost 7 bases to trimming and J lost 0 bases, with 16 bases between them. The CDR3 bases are TGTGCCAGCACTAAGGACAGCGCTAGCTCCTACGAGCAGTACTTC. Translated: CASTKDSASSYEQYF.

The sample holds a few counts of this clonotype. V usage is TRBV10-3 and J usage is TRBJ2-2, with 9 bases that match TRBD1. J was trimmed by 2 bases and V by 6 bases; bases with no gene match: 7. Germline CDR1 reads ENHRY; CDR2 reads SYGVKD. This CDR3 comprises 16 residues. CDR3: CAISPGQGINTGELFF. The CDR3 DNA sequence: TGTGCCATCAGCCCGGGACAGGGCATAAACACCGGGGAGCTGTTTTTT.

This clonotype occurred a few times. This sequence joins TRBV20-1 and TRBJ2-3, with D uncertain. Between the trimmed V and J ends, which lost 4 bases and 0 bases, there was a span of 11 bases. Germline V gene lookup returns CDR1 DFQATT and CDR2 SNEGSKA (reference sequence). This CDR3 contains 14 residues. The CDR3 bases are TGCAGTGCTACCAGGACGGACAGCACAGATACGCAGTATTTT. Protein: CSATRTDSTDTQYF.

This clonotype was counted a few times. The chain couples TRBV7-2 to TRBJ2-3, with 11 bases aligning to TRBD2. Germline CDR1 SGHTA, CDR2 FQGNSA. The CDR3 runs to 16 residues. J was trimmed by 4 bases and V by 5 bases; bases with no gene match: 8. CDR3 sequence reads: CASSPWTSGFADTQYF. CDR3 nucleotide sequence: TGTGCCAGCAGCCCTTGGACTAGCGGGTTCGCAGATACGCAGTATTTT.